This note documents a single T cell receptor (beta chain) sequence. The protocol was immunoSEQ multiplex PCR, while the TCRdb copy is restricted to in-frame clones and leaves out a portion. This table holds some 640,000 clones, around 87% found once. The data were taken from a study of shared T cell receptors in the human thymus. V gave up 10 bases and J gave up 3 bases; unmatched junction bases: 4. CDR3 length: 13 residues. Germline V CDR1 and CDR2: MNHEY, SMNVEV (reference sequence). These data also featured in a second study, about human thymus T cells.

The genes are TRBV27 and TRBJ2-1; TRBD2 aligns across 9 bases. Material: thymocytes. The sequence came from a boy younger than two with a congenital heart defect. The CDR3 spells CATSSGNYNEQFF. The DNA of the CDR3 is TGTGCCACCTCTAGCGGGAACTACAATGAGCAGTTCTTC.